This is a list of T cell receptor beta chains from one sample in a study of OX40 agonist ivuxolimab in advanced cancers. This table comes from immunoSEQ multiplex PCR, and its TCRdb copy is limited to in-frame clones, with some not included. This sample has 50,000 to 75,000 clones, with approximately 90% found just once. The sequencing used CD4+ or CD8+ T cells sorted from blood, collected in a trial of the OX40 agonist ivuxolimab. Every receptor here comes from an adult with an advanced solid tumor such as melanoma, head and neck, liver or kidney cancer. Both conserved end residues are part of each CDR3. Each record gives: J gene, clone size, D gene, V gene, CDR3 DNA, CDR3 protein. A D gene is named only where the DNA matches it firmly. Size is omitted from some rows. Given values are once, few, many or a class for expanded clones.

j_call: TRBJ2-7; clone_size: -; d_call: -; v_call: TRBV4-2; cdr3_nt: TGTGCCAGCAGCCAAGATTATCCAGGGGGGTACGAGCAGTACTTC; cdr3_aa: CASSQDYPGGYEQYF
j_call: TRBJ2-1; clone_size: -; d_call: -; v_call: TRBV6-5; cdr3_nt: TGTGCCAGCAGTTACGGCGGGGGCCACTACAATGAGCAGTTCTTC; cdr3_aa: CASSYGGGHYNEQFF
j_call: TRBJ2-5; clone_size: -; d_call: -; v_call: TRBV4-2; cdr3_nt: TGTGCCAGCAGCCAAGAGCCCGGGCCGTTGGAGACCCAGTACTTC; cdr3_aa: CASSQEPGPLETQYF
j_call: TRBJ1-6; clone_size: -; d_call: -; v_call: TRBV6-5; cdr3_nt: TGTGCCAGCAGTTACGGGGGGTTATATTCACCCCTCCACTTT; cdr3_aa: CASSYGGLYSPLHF
j_call: TRBJ1-2; clone_size: -; d_call: -; v_call: TRBV6-1; cdr3_nt: TGTGCCAGCAGTGAAATATTGGGGAACTATGGCTACACCTTC; cdr3_aa: CASSEILGNYGYTF
j_call: TRBJ1-3; clone_size: -; d_call: TRBD1; v_call: TRBV5-4; cdr3_nt: TGTGCCAGCAGTCAGGACAGGGGTAGCGGAAACACCATATATTTT; cdr3_aa: CASSQDRGSGNTIYF
j_call: TRBJ2-5; clone_size: -; d_call: TRBD1; v_call: TRBV9; cdr3_nt: TGTGCCAGCAGCGTCCGGGACAGGGGATACCAAGAGACCCAGTACTTC; cdr3_aa: CASSVRDRGYQETQYF
j_call: TRBJ1-1; clone_size: -; d_call: TRBD1; v_call: TRBV4-1; cdr3_nt: TGCGCCAGCAGCCATGTAACAGGGGGACGAAACACTGAAGCTTTCTTT; cdr3_aa: CASSHVTGGRNTEAFF
j_call: TRBJ2-7; clone_size: -; d_call: -; v_call: TRBV6-5; cdr3_nt: TGTGCCAGCAGTTACGGAATAGGGGCCTACGAGCAGTACTTC; cdr3_aa: CASSYGIGAYEQYF
j_call: TRBJ1-1; clone_size: -; d_call: -; v_call: TRBV11-2; cdr3_nt: TGTGCCAGCAGCTTAACTTCGGGGACCTTGAGTGAAGCTTTCTTT; cdr3_aa: CASSLTSGTLSEAFF
j_call: TRBJ2-7; clone_size: -; d_call: -; v_call: TRBV7-9; cdr3_nt: TGTGCCAGCAGCTTAGTCAGGGGTCAAACCTACGAGCAGTACTTC; cdr3_aa: CASSLVRGQTYEQYF
j_call: TRBJ2-7; clone_size: -; d_call: -; v_call: TRBV27; cdr3_nt: TGTGCCAGCAGTTATACAGGGGAGGCCTACGAGCAGTACTTC; cdr3_aa: CASSYTGEAYEQYF
j_call: TRBJ2-7; clone_size: -; d_call: TRBD1; v_call: TRBV15; cdr3_nt: TGTGCCACCAGCAGCCCCGGGACAGGGCATTACGAGCAGTACTTC; cdr3_aa: CATSSPGTGHYEQYF
j_call: TRBJ2-1; clone_size: -; d_call: -; v_call: TRBV4-1; cdr3_nt: TGCGCCAGCAGCCAAGATCTGCCGCCCCACAATGAGCAGTTCTTC; cdr3_aa: CASSQDLPPHNEQFF
j_call: TRBJ2-2; clone_size: -; d_call: -; v_call: TRBV11-2; cdr3_nt: TGTGCCAGCAGCCCCTGGATGGGGGTGGCCGGGGAGCTGTTTTTT; cdr3_aa: CASSPWMGVAGELFF
j_call: TRBJ2-3; clone_size: -; d_call: TRBD2; v_call: TRBV27; cdr3_nt: TGTGCCAGCAGTTCTCTTAAATTAAGCGGGGGGACAGATACGCAGTATTTT; cdr3_aa: CASSSLKLSGGTDTQYF
j_call: TRBJ2-1; clone_size: -; d_call: -; v_call: TRBV7-9; cdr3_nt: TGTGCCAGCAGCGACAAAATAGGGGGTGCGCAGTTCTTC; cdr3_aa: CASSDKIGGAQFF
j_call: TRBJ1-2; clone_size: once; d_call: -; v_call: TRBV27; cdr3_nt: TGTGCCAGCAGTTTTCAGGGGCCGGCTAACTATGGCTACACCTTC; cdr3_aa: CASSFQGPANYGYTF
j_call: TRBJ2-1; clone_size: -; d_call: TRBD1; v_call: TRBV2; cdr3_nt: TGTGCCAGCTTTTCCACTAGGGACAGGGCTCGTGGTGAGCAGTTCTTC; cdr3_aa: CASFSTRDRARGEQFF
j_call: TRBJ1-1; clone_size: -; d_call: -; v_call: TRBV19; cdr3_nt: TGTGCCAGTATCAGAGCTCCTTTAGAAGCTTTCTTT; cdr3_aa: CASIRAPLEAFF
j_call: TRBJ2-7; clone_size: -; d_call: -; v_call: TRBV13; cdr3_nt: TGTGCCAGCAGCTCCCGGGTCCCCCAGGTCGAGCAGTACTTC; cdr3_aa: CASSSRVPQVEQYF
j_call: TRBJ1-1; clone_size: -; d_call: TRBD1; v_call: TRBV11-2; cdr3_nt: TGTGCCAGCAGCTCGCCGGGACAGGGGAACACTGAAGCTTTCTTT; cdr3_aa: CASSSPGQGNTEAFF
j_call: TRBJ2-2; clone_size: few; d_call: -; v_call: TRBV4-1; cdr3_nt: TGCGCCAGCAGGGGCACCGGGGAGCTGTTTTTT; cdr3_aa: CASRGTGELFF
j_call: TRBJ1-5; clone_size: -; d_call: -; v_call: TRBV6-5; cdr3_nt: TGTGCCAGCAGCCCCGTGGCAGGCAGCAATCAGCCCCAGCATTTT; cdr3_aa: CASSPVAGSNQPQHF
j_call: TRBJ2-3; clone_size: -; d_call: TRBD2; v_call: TRBV4-1; cdr3_nt: TGCGCCAGCGGCGAGCGGGGGCCTGGAGATACGCAGTATTTT; cdr3_aa: CASGERGPGDTQYF
j_call: TRBJ2-7; clone_size: -; d_call: -; v_call: TRBV2; cdr3_nt: TGTGCCAGCAGTGAACCGACCCCACTCTACGAGCAGTACTTC; cdr3_aa: CASSEPTPLYEQYF
j_call: TRBJ2-6; clone_size: -; d_call: TRBD1; v_call: TRBV5-6; cdr3_nt: TGTGCCAGCAGCTCGTACGGGACAGGGTCTAACTCTGGGGCCAACGTCCTGACTTTC; cdr3_aa: CASSSYGTGSNSGANVLTF
j_call: TRBJ1-2; clone_size: once; d_call: -; v_call: TRBV5-4; cdr3_nt: TGTGCCAGCAGCTCGGACCGGGATTTTTACTATGGCTACACCTTC; cdr3_aa: CASSSDRDFYYGYTF
j_call: TRBJ2-2; clone_size: -; d_call: TRBD1; v_call: TRBV2; cdr3_nt: TGTGCCAGCACTACCACTACAGGGGTGAACACCGGGGAGCTGTTTTTT; cdr3_aa: CASTTTTGVNTGELFF
j_call: TRBJ2-2; clone_size: -; d_call: -; v_call: TRBV2; cdr3_nt: TGTGCCAGCAGTGAAGCTTACTTGGGCGGGGAGCTGTTTTTT; cdr3_aa: CASSEAYLGGELFF
j_call: TRBJ2-2; clone_size: -; d_call: -; v_call: TRBV27; cdr3_nt: TGTGCCAGCCGGATCATGACGGATCCGAACACCGGGGAGCTGTTTTTT; cdr3_aa: CASRIMTDPNTGELFF
j_call: TRBJ1-2; clone_size: -; d_call: -; v_call: TRBV28; cdr3_nt: TGTGCCAGCAGTTTAGGGGATGGCTACACCTTC; cdr3_aa: CASSLGDGYTF
j_call: TRBJ2-7; clone_size: -; d_call: -; v_call: TRBV5-6; cdr3_nt: TGTGCCAGCAGCTTGTTGCAGGGCTCCTACGAGCAGTACTTC; cdr3_aa: CASSLLQGSYEQYF
j_call: TRBJ2-6; clone_size: -; d_call: TRBD2; v_call: TRBV4-2; cdr3_nt: TGTGCCAGCAGCCCAGCGACTAGCGGGGCTTCTGGGGCCAACGTCCTGACTTTC; cdr3_aa: CASSPATSGASGANVLTF
j_call: TRBJ2-3; clone_size: once; d_call: TRBD2; v_call: TRBV7-3; cdr3_nt: TGTGCCAGCAGCTCTAGCGGGGGGCCTACAGATACGCAGTATTTT; cdr3_aa: CASSSSGGPTDTQYF
j_call: TRBJ2-7; clone_size: -; d_call: -; v_call: TRBV13; cdr3_nt: TGTGCCAGCAGCTTAGAATCGGCGTACGAGCAGTACTTC; cdr3_aa: CASSLESAYEQYF
j_call: TRBJ1-1; clone_size: -; d_call: TRBD1; v_call: TRBV6-6; cdr3_nt: TGTGCCAGCAGAGCCGGACAGGGGCAGGACACTGAAGCTTTCTTT; cdr3_aa: CASRAGQGQDTEAFF
j_call: TRBJ2-1; clone_size: -; d_call: TRBD2; v_call: TRBV10-1; cdr3_nt: TGCGCCAGCAGTGAGCGAGCGGGGGTTTACAATGAGCAGTTCTTC; cdr3_aa: CASSERAGVYNEQFF
j_call: TRBJ1-2; clone_size: -; d_call: -; v_call: TRBV5-1; cdr3_nt: TGCGCCAGCAGCCCGGGGACGGCCGATGGCTACACCTTC; cdr3_aa: CASSPGTADGYTF
j_call: TRBJ2-7; clone_size: -; d_call: -; v_call: TRBV11-2; cdr3_nt: TGTGCCAGCAGTTCAACGACCGTCGGGGTAGTCGAGCAGTACTTC; cdr3_aa: CASSSTTVGVVEQYF
j_call: TRBJ2-1; clone_size: -; d_call: TRBD1; v_call: TRBV7-3; cdr3_nt: TGTGCCAGCAGTTCCCGGGACAGCAATGAGCAGTTCTTC; cdr3_aa: CASSSRDSNEQFF
j_call: TRBJ1-6; clone_size: -; d_call: -; v_call: TRBV7-9; cdr3_nt: TGTGCCAGCAGCGCAAATTTTTCACCCCTCCACTTT; cdr3_aa: CASSANFSPLHF
j_call: TRBJ2-3; clone_size: once; d_call: -; v_call: TRBV30; cdr3_nt: TGTGCCTGGAGTGTCGGGCTACTCACAGATACGCAGTATTTT; cdr3_aa: CAWSVGLLTDTQYF
j_call: TRBJ1-1; clone_size: -; d_call: -; v_call: TRBV6-5; cdr3_nt: TGTGCCAGCAGTTACTCGGGGGGGAACACTGAAGCTTTCTTT; cdr3_aa: CASSYSGGNTEAFF
j_call: TRBJ2-7; clone_size: -; d_call: -; v_call: TRBV4-1; cdr3_nt: TGCGCCAGCAGCCCAGAAGGGGATCAGTCATCCTACGAGCAGTACTTC; cdr3_aa: CASSPEGDQSSYEQYF
j_call: TRBJ1-1; clone_size: -; d_call: -; v_call: TRBV9; cdr3_nt: TGTGCCAGCAGCGTAGGGGGGACAGAAGCTTTCTTT; cdr3_aa: CASSVGGTEAFF
j_call: TRBJ2-1; clone_size: -; d_call: -; v_call: TRBV29-1; cdr3_nt: TGCAGCGCCCGGGACTCTGACAATGAGCAGTTCTTC; cdr3_aa: CSARDSDNEQFF
j_call: TRBJ2-2; clone_size: -; d_call: -; v_call: TRBV7-8; cdr3_nt: TGTGCCAGCAGCTCACAGGGTCCCGGGGAGCTGTTTTTT; cdr3_aa: CASSSQGPGELFF
j_call: TRBJ2-1; clone_size: -; d_call: -; v_call: TRBV10-1; cdr3_nt: TGCGCCAGCAGTGAGTCTAGCCAAACTGACTCCTACAATGAGCAGTTCTTC; cdr3_aa: CASSESSQTDSYNEQFF
j_call: TRBJ1-2; clone_size: -; d_call: TRBD1; v_call: TRBV2; cdr3_nt: TGTGCCAGCAGTTCCACCGACAGGGTCTATGGCTACACCTTC; cdr3_aa: CASSSTDRVYGYTF